These T cell receptor beta chains were read from a single sample in a study of T cells after posttransplantation cyclophosphamide. Libraries were prepared by immunoSEQ multiplex PCR; TCRdb keeps only in-frame clonotypes and omits some of them. In the table there are approximately 56,000 clones, 94% of which are singletons. Sequencing was done on a sample of PBMCs. The origin of the receptors is a woman younger than 45 in good health and a related stem cell transplant donor. CDR3s include the opening cysteine and the closing phenylalanine or tryptophan.

v_call cdr3_length cdr3_aa
TRBV7-8 16 CASSPRTGVWTDTQYF
TRBV7-3 15 CASSSGVRGNNEQFF
TRBV19 11 CASSIEGAAFF
TRBV4-1 15 CASSQESRVADTQYF
TRBV14 15 CASSQLDRGNSPLHF
TRBV4-2 15 CASSQEGGGASEQYF
TRBV29-1 12 CSARTGDEKLFF
TRBV7-9 15 CASTPRERANYGYTF
TRBV4-1 14 CASSQDLGQGKTFF
TRBV10-1 15 CASSVRGTEPYEQYF
TRBV5-1 15 CASSTVQGENTEAFF
TRBV19 16 CASSIVGGLANYGYTF
TRBV15 17 CATSRGVSGSSSYEQYF
TRBV7-6 13 CASSPGKTYGYTF
TRBV28 16 CASSLGDRGLNQPQHF
TRBV6-6 15 CASSPRQGAAYEQYF
TRBV18 16 CASSPGIPGKADTQYF
TRBV19 14 CASRPGLEADTQYF